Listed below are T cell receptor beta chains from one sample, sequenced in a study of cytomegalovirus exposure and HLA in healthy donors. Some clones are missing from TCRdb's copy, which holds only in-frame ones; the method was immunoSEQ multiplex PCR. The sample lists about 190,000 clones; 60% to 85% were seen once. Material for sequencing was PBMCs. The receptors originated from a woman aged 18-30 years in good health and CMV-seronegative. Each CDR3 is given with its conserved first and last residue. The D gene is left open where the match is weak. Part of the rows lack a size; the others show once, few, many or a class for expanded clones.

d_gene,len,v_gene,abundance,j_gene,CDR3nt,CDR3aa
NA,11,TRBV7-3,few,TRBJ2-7,TGTGCCAGCAGCGCGTCCTACGAGCAGTACTTC,CASSASYEQYF
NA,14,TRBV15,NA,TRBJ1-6,TGTGCCACCAGCAGAGATCCCAGGGATTCACCCCTCCACTTT,CATSRDPRDSPLHF
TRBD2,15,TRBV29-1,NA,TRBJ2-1,TGCAGCGTTGAGTTGGGACTAGCTTCCCACAATGAGCAGTTCTTC,CSVELGLASHNEQFF
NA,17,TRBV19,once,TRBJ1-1,TGTGCCAGTCCCCCCTTGACAGGAGACCCCGACGGGACTGAAGCTTTCTTT,CASPPLTGDPDGTEAFF
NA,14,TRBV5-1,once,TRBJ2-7,TGCGCCAGCAGCCTGGGAGACAGCTCCAACGAGCAGTACTTC,CASSLGDSSNEQYF
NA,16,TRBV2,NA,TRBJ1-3,TGTGCCAGCAGACTACATGGACAAAGCTCTGGAAACACCATATATTTT,CASRLHGQSSGNTIYF
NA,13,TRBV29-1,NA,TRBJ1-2,TGCAGCGTTGGTGACAACTTAAACTATGGCTACACCTTC,CSVGDNLNYGYTF
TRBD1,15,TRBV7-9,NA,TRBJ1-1,TGTGCCAGCAGCTTGGAGCCGGGACAGGGAGCTGAAGCTTTCTTT,CASSLEPGQGAEAFF
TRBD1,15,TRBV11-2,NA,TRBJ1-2,TGTGCCAGCAGCTTAGGTGGACAGGGTTTGGATGGCTACACCTTC,CASSLGGQGLDGYTF
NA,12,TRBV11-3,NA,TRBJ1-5,TGTGCCAGCAGCCTTTCTAATCAGCCCCAGCATTTT,CASSLSNQPQHF
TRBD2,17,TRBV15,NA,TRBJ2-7,TGTGCCACCAGCAGAGATCTAGCGGATCCCTCTCTTTACGAGCAGTACTTC,CATSRDLADPSLYEQYF
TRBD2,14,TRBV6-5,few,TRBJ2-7,TGTGCCAGCAGTGGAGCGGGGGACTCTTACGAGCAGTACTTC,CASSGAGDSYEQYF
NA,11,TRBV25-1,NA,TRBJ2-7,TGTGCCAGCAGTGGCCTCTACGAGCAGTACTTC,CASSGLYEQYF
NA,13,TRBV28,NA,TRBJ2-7,TGTGCCGGGGGGTGGGTCGGCAGCTCCAAGCAGTACTTC,CAGGWVGSSKQYF
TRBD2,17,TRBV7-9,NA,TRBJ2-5,TGTGCCAGCAGCTTTAGCCTAGCGGGTAATGGACAGGAGACCCAGTACTTC,CASSFSLAGNGQETQYF
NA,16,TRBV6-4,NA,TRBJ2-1,TGTGCCAGCAGTGACACCCATCGGGGTTCCTACAATGAGCAGTTCTTC,CASSDTHRGSYNEQFF
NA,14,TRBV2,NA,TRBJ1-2,TGTGCCAGCACTCCACCCACAGATAACTATGGCTACACCTTC,CASTPPTDNYGYTF
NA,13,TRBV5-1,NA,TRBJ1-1,TGCGCCAGCAGCAGTACTGAGGTCACTGAAGCTTTCTTT,CASSSTEVTEAFF
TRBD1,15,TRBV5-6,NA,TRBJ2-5,TGTGCCAGCAGCTTACCACAGGGGTGGGGGGAGACCCAGTACTTC,CASSLPQGWGETQYF
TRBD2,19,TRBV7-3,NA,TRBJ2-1,TGTGCCAGCAGCTCTCGAAGGCCTAGCGGGGGGAGCTCCTACAATGAGCAGTTCTTC,CASSSRRPSGGSSYNEQFF
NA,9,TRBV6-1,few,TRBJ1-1,TGTGCCTCCCAGGGGTACGCTTTCTTT,CASQGYAFF
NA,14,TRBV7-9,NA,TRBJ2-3,TGTGCCAGCAGCTTAGTACAGAGCACAGATACGCAGTATTTT,CASSLVQSTDTQYF
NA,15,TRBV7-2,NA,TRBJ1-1,TGTGCCAGCAGCTTTTCAGGGCATATGAACACTGAAGCTTTCTTT,CASSFSGHMNTEAFF
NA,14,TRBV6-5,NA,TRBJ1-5,TGTGCCAGCAGTTACGCGGGGGGCGGTCAGCCCCAGCATTTT,CASSYAGGGQPQHF
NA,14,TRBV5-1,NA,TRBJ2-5,TGCGCCAGCAGCCCCCTGGGAGTTAAAGAGACCCAGTACTTC,CASSPLGVKETQYF
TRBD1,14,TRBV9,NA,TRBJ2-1,TGTGCCAGCAGCGCCCGGACAGGGGGGTATGAGCAGTTCTTC,CASSARTGGYEQFF
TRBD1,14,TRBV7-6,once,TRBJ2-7,TGTGCCAGCAGCCAAGGGACAGGACTCTACGAGCAGTACTTC,CASSQGTGLYEQYF
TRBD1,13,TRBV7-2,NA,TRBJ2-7,TGTGCCAGCAGCGTCACAGGGGGGTACGAGCAGTACTTC,CASSVTGGYEQYF
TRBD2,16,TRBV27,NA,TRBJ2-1,TGTGCCAGCAGTTTTAGAGCGGGGGGGCCATTAAATGAGCAGTTCTTC,CASSFRAGGPLNEQFF
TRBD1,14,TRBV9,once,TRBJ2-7,TGTGCCAGCAGCGCGGGACAGGGGCTCTACGAGCAGTACTTC,CASSAGQGLYEQYF
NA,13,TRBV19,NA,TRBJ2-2,TGTGCCAGTAGTATAAGGGGGTCCGGGGAGCTGTTTTTT,CASSIRGSGELFF
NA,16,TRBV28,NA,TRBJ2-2,TGTGCCAGCAGTCCCCCGACCCCGGGGAACACCGGGGAGCTGTTTTTT,CASSPPTPGNTGELFF
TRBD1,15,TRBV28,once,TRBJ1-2,TGTGCCAGCAGTTATCCAGGGGGCGCAGGCTATGGCTACACCTTC,CASSYPGGAGYGYTF
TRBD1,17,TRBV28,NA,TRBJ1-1,TGTGCCTCAGAGGGTCGGCCAGGGGGCGCGTCCGACACTGAAGCTTTCTTT,CASEGRPGGASDTEAFF
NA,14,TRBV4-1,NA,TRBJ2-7,TGCGCCAGCAGCCCCGGGGCAGGGGCCTACGAGCAGTACTTC,CASSPGAGAYEQYF
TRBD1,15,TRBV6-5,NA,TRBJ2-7,TGTGCCAGCAGTTACTCGACGGGACAGCCCTACGAGCAGTACTTC,CASSYSTGQPYEQYF
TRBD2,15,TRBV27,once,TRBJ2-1,TGTGCCAGCAGGGGACTAGCGGGATCGGACAATGAGCAGTTCTTC,CASRGLAGSDNEQFF
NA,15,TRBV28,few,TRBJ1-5,TGTGCCAGCAGTCCACTCGGGGGGTCCAATCAGCCCCAGCATTTT,CASSPLGGSNQPQHF
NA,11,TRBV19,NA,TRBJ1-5,TGTGCCGCCGGTAGCAATCAGCCCCAGCATTTT,CAAGSNQPQHF
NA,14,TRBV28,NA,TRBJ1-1,TGTGCCAGCAGGATTGACAGAGGCCTCGGTGAAGCTTTCTTT,CASRIDRGLGEAFF
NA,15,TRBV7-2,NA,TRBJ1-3,TGTGCCAGCAGCTTTGTCTATTCATCTGGAAACACCATATATTTT,CASSFVYSSGNTIYF
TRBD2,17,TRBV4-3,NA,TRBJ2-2,TGCGCCAGCAGCCAAGAGGCTACTAGCGGGACCACCGGGGAGCTGTTTTTT,CASSQEATSGTTGELFF
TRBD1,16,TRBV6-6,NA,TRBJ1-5,TGTGCCAGCAGCGATGGAGACAGGGGGATCAATCAGCCCCAGCATTTT,CASSDGDRGINQPQHF
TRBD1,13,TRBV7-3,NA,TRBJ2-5,TGTGCCAGCAGCATCGACAGGGTAGAGACCCAGTACTTC,CASSIDRVETQYF
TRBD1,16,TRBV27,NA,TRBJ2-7,TGTGCCAGCAGTTTGATAGGACAGGGGGTTCCCTACGAGCAGTACTTC,CASSLIGQGVPYEQYF
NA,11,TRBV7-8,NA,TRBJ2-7,TGTGCCAGCAGCTTGCGGGACGAGCAGTACTTC,CASSLRDEQYF
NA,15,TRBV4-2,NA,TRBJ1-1,TGTGCCAGCAGCCGAGCATACAGGGAAGGGACTGAAGCTTTCTTT,CASSRAYREGTEAFF
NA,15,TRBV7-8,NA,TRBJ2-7,TGTGCCAGCAGTCGAACCCGGGTCGTTCCCTACGAGCAGTACTTC,CASSRTRVVPYEQYF
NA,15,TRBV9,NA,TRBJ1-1,TGTGCCAGCAGCGCGGGAGGAGGGATGAACACTGAAGCTTTCTTT,CASSAGGGMNTEAFF
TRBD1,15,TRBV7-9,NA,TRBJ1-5,TGTGCCAGCAGCTTCGGGACAGGGTTGAGTCAGCCCCAGCATTTT,CASSFGTGLSQPQHF